These 27 T cell receptor beta chains were all obtained from the same sample, sequenced in a study of neurological immune-mediated disorders. TCRdb reprocessed the 5' RACE reads with MiXCR, giving one entry per CDR3 protein. The sample consists of 50,000 or so distinct CDR3 sequences, around 3.6% of them appearing once. Sequencing was carried out using PBMCs. These receptors were obtained from a man aged 25 to 45 with multiple sclerosis.

This clonotype was seen ten or more times. V gene TRBV5-5 combines with J gene TRBJ2-3, with 7 positions matching TRBD2. The germline CDR1 and CDR2 sequences are SGHKS and YYEKEE (reference sequence). After removal of 4 bases from V and 2 bases from J, the junction contained 10 bases not matched to a gene. CDR3 length equals 16 residues. CDR3 in DNA: TGTGCCAGCAGCCGTGACCCAGGACTAGACACAGATACGCAGTATTTT. As protein: CASSRDPGLDTDTQYF.

Concerning this clonotype itself: This could be a read error, since a much larger clone is one nucleotide away. V usage is TRBV28 and J usage is TRBJ1-2; unclear D gene. Deletions cut 5 bases from V and 3 bases from J, with 13 bases between. Germline V lookup: CDR1 MDHEN, CDR2 SYDVKM. This CDR3 comprises 14 residues. CDR3: CASSTRERYYGYTF. The CDR3 DNA reads as TGTGCCAGCAGTACAAGGGAAAGATACTATGGCTACACCTTC.

This clonotype was counted at least ten times. J is TRBJ2-2 and V is TRBV12-3 or TRBV12-4; tentative D call: TRBD1 (6 bases). This CDR3 region has 13 residues. Trimming left V 7 bases short and J 7 bases short, with 13 bases between. CDR3 DNA: TGTGCCAGCACCACAGGGTCCCACGGGGAGCTGTTTTTT. Translated, it gives CASTTGSHGELFF.

This clonotype showed up many times. V and J are TRBV11-2 and TRBJ2-3, with a possible D match to TRBD1 (6 bases). Germline assignment: CDR1 SGHAT and CDR2 FQNNGV. V was trimmed by 6 bases and J by 1 base, leaving 14 bases between them. This CDR3 has 15 amino acids. CDR3 in amino acids: CASSQQGSGTDTQYF. The CDR3 region has the DNA TGTGCCAGCAGTCAACAGGGCTCGGGCACAGATACGCAGTATTTT.

This clonotype was counted many times. The gene calls are TRBV5-1 and TRBJ1-1; D call uncertain. Deletions cut 3 bases from V and 8 bases from J, with 11 bases between. The CDR3 runs 12 residues. Germline lookup yields CDR1 SGHRS and CDR2 YFSETQ. The CDR3 DNA sequence: TGCGCCAGCAGCTCCGGGCCCGGGGAAGCTTTCTTT. This codes for CASSSGPGEAFF.

This clonotype was seen ten or more times. The genes are TRBV4-1 and TRBJ1-2; TRBD1 might be the D (5 bases). Germline values: CDR1 MGHRA, CDR2 YSYEKL. This CDR3 comprises 16 residues. V dropped 4 bases and J dropped 4 bases, with 19 bases sitting between them. The CDR3 here is CASSPGPSGTFYGYTF. CDR3 DNA: TGCGCCAGCAGCCCCGGCCCCTCCGGGACCTTCTATGGCTACACCTTC.

This clonotype was seen many times. The genes are TRBV5-1 and TRBJ1-1; D is unresolved. The V and J ends lost 0 bases and 3 bases respectively, with 9 bases between them. CDR1 is SGHRS and CDR2 is YFSETQ in the germline V gene. The CDR3 loop spans 14 amino acids. The CDR3 DNA is TGCGCCAGCAGCTTGGTAGATACTTACACTGAAGCTTTCTTT. Its protein is CASSLVDTYTEAFF.

This clonotype occurred many times. The J gene is TRBJ2-5, the V gene TRBV5-1; the match to TRBD2 covers 12 bases. CDR1 is SGHRS and CDR2 is YFSETQ in the germline V gene. The CDR3 runs 16 residues. J was trimmed by 1 base and V by 4 bases; bases with no gene match: 5. CDR3 region: CASSPTSGGTQETQYF. CDR3 nucleotides: TGCGCCAGCAGCCCGACTAGCGGGGGTACCCAAGAGACCCAGTACTTC.

This clonotype turned up a few times. This rearrangement joins TRBV5-1 to TRBJ2-1; D remains unclear. The V gene lost 5 bases and the J gene lost 4 bases, with 16 bases spanning the gap. This CDR3 region has 15 residues. CDR1 and CDR2 (germline): SGHRS, YFSETQ. The CDR3 DNA sequence: TGCGCCAGCAGGCTGGAGTGGGAAAGGTACAATGAGCAGTTCTTC. It is translated as CASRLEWERYNEQFF.

This clonotype was detected many times. This rearrangement joins TRBV6-6 to TRBJ1-2, with 7 bases lining up with TRBD1. The trim removed 5 bases at V and 8 bases at J, leaving 5 bases unmatched. Germline V gene data show CDR1 as MNHNY and CDR2 as SVGAGI (reference sequence). The CDR3 covers 12 residues. The CDR3 bases are TGTGCCAGCAGTCAGGGGGAGGAGGGCTACACCTTC. Amino acid sequence: CASSQGEEGYTF.

This clonotype was seen many times. This sequence joins TRBV20-1 and TRBJ2-7; D assignment may be TRBD1 or TRBD2 (5 bases each). The V gene's germline CDR1 is DFQATT and CDR2 SNEGSKA (reference sequence). The CDR3 runs to 14 residues. Deletions cut 6 bases from V and 1 base from J, with 16 bases between. The CDR3 sequence: CSAVIRDGSYEQYF. CDR3 DNA sequence: TGCAGTGCCGTTATCCGGGACGGATCCTACGAGCAGTACTTC.

This clonotype was observed many times. The J gene is TRBJ2-3, the V gene TRBV6-4, with 7 bases aligning to TRBD2. J was trimmed by 1 base and V by 2 bases; bases with no gene match: 0. Germline CDR1 MRHNA, CDR2 SNTAGT. This CDR3 comprises 14 residues. The CDR3 DNA reads as TGTGCCAGCAGTGACGCGGGGGGCACAGATACGCAGTATTTT. Protein: CASSDAGGTDTQYF.

This clonotype was counted at least ten times. The chain combines TRBV18 with TRBJ1-2, with D perhaps matching TRBD1 (5 bases). The ends were cut back, 0 bases at V and 3 bases at J, with 11 bases in the middle. The CDR3 contains 15 residues. Germline V gives CDR1 KGHSH, CDR2 LQKENI. The CDR3 is CASSPPTQGDYGYTF. The CDR3 bases are TGTGCCAGCTCACCACCGACCCAGGGTGACTATGGCTACACCTTC.

This clonotype came up many times. The rearrangement links TRBV20-1 to TRBJ2-1; the match to TRBD1 covers 8 bases. This CDR3 comprises 14 residues. Germline V lookup: CDR1 DFQATT, CDR2 SNEGSKA (reference sequence). J lost 3 bases, V lost 5 bases, and 6 bases had no gene match. DNA for the CDR3: TGCAGTGCTCCCCGGACAGGGCACTACAATGAGCAGTTCTTC. It is translated as CSAPRTGHYNEQFF.

This clonotype was found many times. The chain has TRBV24-1 and TRBJ2-7; D call uncertain. CDR1 and CDR2 (germline): KGHDR, SFDVKD. V shed 3 bases and J shed 0 bases, with 11 bases lying between them. The CDR3 consists of 15 residues. CDR3: CATSDPGRSSYEQYF. The CDR3 nucleotides read TGTGCCACCAGTGATCCCGGCAGGAGCTCCTACGAGCAGTACTTC.

This clonotype was counted at least ten times. The rearrangement joins TRBV5-1 to TRBJ2-3; D is uncertain. Trimming took 7 bases from V and 5 from J, leaving 11 bases between them. There are 12 residues in the CDR3. The germline V gene has CDR1 SGHRS and CDR2 YFSETQ. CDR3 sequence (DNA): TGCGCCAGCCACACTTGGGGAGATACGCAGTATTTT. Amino acid sequence: CASHTWGDTQYF.

About this clonotype: At one end the junction does not follow the germline gene, possibly because of a read error. J is TRBJ1-5 and V is TRBV12-3 or TRBV12-4, with a possible D match to TRBD1 (5 bases). The CDR3 length is 15 residues. The CDR3 bases are TGTGCCAGCAGAGAAGGCTCAAGGGGCAATCAGCCCCAGAATTTT. It is translated as CASREGSRGNQPQNF.

This clonotype occurred a few times. A read error may produce the germline difference seen at one junction end. V and J are TRBV25-1 and TRBJ1-6, with D possibly matching TRBD1 (5 bases). The germline V gene encodes CDR1 MGHDK and CDR2 SYGVNS. The CDR3 sequence is 15 residues long. This chain's CDR3 is CASSDRGGPASPLNF. In DNA form, the CDR3 reads TGTGCCAGCAGTGATCGGGGGGGTCCTGCTTCACCCCTCAACTTT.

This clonotype was recorded many times. V gene TRBV5-1 combines with J gene TRBJ2-1; 11 bases agree with TRBD2. The CDR3 length is 15 residues. With 4 bases clipped from V and 3 bases from J, the junction kept 3 bases outside the gene matches. Germline V gene sequence: CDR1 SGHRS, CDR2 YFSETQ. CDR3 coding DNA: TGCGCCAGCAGCCTTACTAGCGGGGGCTACAATGAGCAGTTCTTC. Its translation: CASSLTSGGYNEQFF.

In this sample, this clonotype turned up many times. DNA of the CDR3: TGCGCCAGCAGCTCCCTTAGGGGGACCACTGAAGCTTTCTTT. Amino acid sequence: CASSSLRGTTEAFF. The genes are TRBV5-1 and TRBJ1-1, with D possibly matching TRBD1 (6 bases). The V gene's germline CDR1 is SGHRS and CDR2 YFSETQ. V was shortened by 3 bases and J by 4 bases, with 13 bases between the two germline ends. The CDR3 has 14 residues.

This clonotype was detected only a few times. The gene calls are TRBV20-1 and TRBJ2-7; 11 nucleotides agree with TRBD1. The V gene end was trimmed by 6 bases and the J gene end by 6 bases; junction bases not matched to a gene: 16. The CDR3 totals 16 residues. Germline V gene sequence: CDR1 DFQATT, CDR2 SNEGSKA (reference sequence). The CDR3 reads CSARTQSGTGGIEQYF. The DNA for the CDR3 is TGCAGTGCCCGTACCCAATCCGGGACAGGGGGAATCGAGCAGTACTTC.

The chain uses TRBV20-1 and TRBJ1-2; weak D call: TRBD1 (6 bases). The CDR3 is 14 residues long. Trimming cost V 3 bases and J 10 bases, with 21 bases left between them. Germline V gene lookup returns CDR1 DFQATT and CDR2 SNEGSKA (reference sequence). The chain's CDR3 is CSASNSGKGDVYTF. Here the CDR3 DNA reads TGCAGTGCTAGTAACTCGGGAAAGGGGGATGTCTACACCTTC.

Ten or more counts support this clonotype. V usage is TRBV7-8 and J usage is TRBJ2-7; TRBD1 matches 9 bases. V dropped 7 bases and J dropped 5; count of bases not matched to a gene: 9. CDR3 length: 14 residues. CDR1 SGHVS and CDR2 FQNEAQ come from the germline V gene. The CDR3 DNA reads as TGTGCCAGCACCCTAGACAGGGGGGGCAACGAGCAGTACTTC. Amino acid sequence: CASTLDRGGNEQYF.

There are many counts of this clonotype. J is TRBJ2-1 and V is TRBV20-1; possibly TRBD2 for D (6 bases). The CDR3 consists of 16 residues. CDR1 DFQATT and CDR2 SNEGSKA come from the germline V gene (reference sequence). Between the trimmed V and J ends, which lost 1 base and 2 bases, there was a span of 15 bases. The CDR3 DNA sequence: TGCAGTGCTAGAGTGGGATTACGCGGGGCCTACAATGAGCAGTTCTTC. Residues: CSARVGLRGAYNEQFF.

This clonotype was picked up many times. This sequence joins TRBV5-1 and TRBJ2-2; D remains unclear. The CDR3 runs to 13 residues. The germline CDR1 and CDR2 sequences are SGHRS and YFSETQ. Trimming shortened V by 7 bases and J by 5 bases, and 12 bases separated the two germline ends. CDR3 bases: TGCGCCAGCCAAGAGGATCATACCGGGGAGCTGTTTTTT. Its protein is CASQEDHTGELFF. Supplemented by reference TRBV5-1 and TRBJ2-2, the full variable domain reads KAGVTQTPRYLIKTRGQQVTLSCSPISGHRSVSWYQQTPGQGLQFLFEYFSETQRNKGNFPGRFSGRQFSNSRSEMNVSTLELGDSALYLCASQEDHTGELFFGEGSRLTVL.

The table lists this clonotype with many counts. V usage is TRBV20-1 and J usage is TRBJ1-5, with D perhaps TRBD1 (6 bases). The CDR3 runs to 15 residues. In germline, CDR1 is DFQATT, CDR2 SNEGSKA (reference sequence). V gave up 0 bases and J gave up 6 bases, with 15 bases separating them. CDR3 bases: TGCAGTGCTAGAGATCTCGGGGGCGCGGGTCAGCCCCAGCATTTT. Translation: CSARDLGGAGQPQHF.

In this sample, this clonotype turned up many times. This chain connects TRBV18 to TRBJ2-7; D unclear. Germline V CDR1 and CDR2: KGHSH, LQKENI. The CDR3 runs to 15 residues. V dropped 3 bases and J dropped 2 bases, with 14 bases sitting between them. This CDR3 is CASSPGSTSTYEQYF. CDR3 sequence (DNA): TGTGCCAGCTCACCGGGCTCGACCTCCACCTACGAGCAGTACTTC. The full variable domain, its missing parts supplied by reference TRBV18 and TRBJ2-7, is NAGVMQNPRHLVRRRGQEARLRCSPMKGHSHVYWYRQLPEEGLKFMVYLQKENIIDESGMPKERFSAEFPKEGPSILRIQQVVRGDSAAYFCASSPGSTSTYEQYFGPGTRLTVT.